This TCR beta chain was documented in a study of T cells in localized non-small cell lung cancer. The CDR3 covers 15 residues. With V trimmed by 0 bases and J by 10 bases, 10 bases remained unmatched. Germline loops: CDR1 SGHRS, CDR2 YFSETQ. This clone was picked up one time. What it binds is unknown. The same CDR3 can be traced to other DNA sequences in this sample. Study-level points and caveats: Elevated circulating T cell density in blood was associated with longer overall survival. Of the tissues analyzed, uninvolved adjacent lung showed maximal T cell clonality, greater than tumor. The appearance of a median approximately 60 of the top 100 tumor clones was seen in adjacent lung. The study sequenced only one region of the tumor. As a result, intratumor heterogeneity could not be excluded and remains possible.

This table comes from immunoSEQ multiplex PCR, and its TCRdb copy is limited to in-frame clones, with some not included. Of some 30,000 clones listed, around 94% were seen once; the top ten hold roughly 0.73%. The sequencing used peripheral blood, collected before any cancer treatment. The sequence derives from a woman aged 35 to 70 with stage I lung adenocarcinoma. The chain joins TRBV5-1 to TRBJ2-4; TRBD2 matches at 7 bases. CDR3 DNA sequence: TGCGCCAGCAGCTTGGGGGCAGGGTCCGGGAGGATTCAGTACTTC. This translates into CASSLGAGSGRIQYF. Filled out from reference TRBV5-1 and TRBJ2-4, the complete variable domain reads KAGVTQTPRYLIKTRGQQVTLSCSPISGHRSVSWYQQTPGQGLQFLFEYFSETQRNKGNFPGRFSGRQFSNSRSEMNVSTLELGDSALYLCASSLGAGSGRIQYFGAGTRLSVL.